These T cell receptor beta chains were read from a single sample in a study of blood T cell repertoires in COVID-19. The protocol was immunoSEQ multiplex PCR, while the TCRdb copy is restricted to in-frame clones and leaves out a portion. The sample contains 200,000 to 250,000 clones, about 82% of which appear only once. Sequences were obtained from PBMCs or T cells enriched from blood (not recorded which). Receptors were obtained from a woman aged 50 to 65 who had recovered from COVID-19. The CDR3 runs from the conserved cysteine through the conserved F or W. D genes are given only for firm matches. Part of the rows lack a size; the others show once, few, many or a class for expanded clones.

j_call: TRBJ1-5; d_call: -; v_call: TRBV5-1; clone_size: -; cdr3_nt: TGCGCCAGCAGCCCCTTACCGGGATCAACTTCGCCCCAGCATTTT; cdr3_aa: CASSPLPGSTSPQHF
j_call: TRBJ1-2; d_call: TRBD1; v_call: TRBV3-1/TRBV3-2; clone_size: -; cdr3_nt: TGTGCCAGCAGCCCCGGACAGGGTGGGGGCTACACCTTC; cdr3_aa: CASSPGQGGGYTF
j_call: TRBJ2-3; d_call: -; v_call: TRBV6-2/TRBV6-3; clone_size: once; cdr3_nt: TGTGCCAGCAGTTACTTTACAGATACAGATACGCAGTATTTT; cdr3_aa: CASSYFTDTDTQYF
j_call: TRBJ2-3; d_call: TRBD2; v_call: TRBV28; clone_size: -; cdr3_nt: TGTGCCAGCACGACTAGCGGAATACCCGTGTATTTT; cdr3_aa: CASTTSGIPVYF
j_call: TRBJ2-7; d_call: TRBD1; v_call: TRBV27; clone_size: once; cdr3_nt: TGTGCCAGCAGTTTGGGGCTCGGGACAGGGGGCTCCTACGAGCAGTACTTC; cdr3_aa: CASSLGLGTGGSYEQYF
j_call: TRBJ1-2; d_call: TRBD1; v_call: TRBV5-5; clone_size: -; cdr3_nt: TGTGCCAGCAGCCAGGACAGGACCGGTGGCTACACCTTC; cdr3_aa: CASSQDRTGGYTF
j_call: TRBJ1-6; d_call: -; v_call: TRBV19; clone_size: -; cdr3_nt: TGTGCCAGTACCTCAAGCCGAAACGTTGACTCCTATAATTCACCCCTCCACTTT; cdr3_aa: CASTSSRNVDSYNSPLHF
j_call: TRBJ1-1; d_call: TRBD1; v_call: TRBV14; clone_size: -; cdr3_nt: TGTGCCAGCAGCCAAGCGACAGGGGATTTGAACACTGAAGCTTTCTTT; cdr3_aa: CASSQATGDLNTEAFF
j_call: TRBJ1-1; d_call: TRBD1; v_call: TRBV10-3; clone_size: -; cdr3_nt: TGTGCCATCAGTGAGACAGGGGGGAACACTGAAGCTTTCTTT; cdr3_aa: CAISETGGNTEAFF
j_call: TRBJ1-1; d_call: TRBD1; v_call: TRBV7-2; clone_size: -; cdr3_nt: TGTGCCAGCAGCTCACAGACAGGGTCCACTGAAGCTTTCTTT; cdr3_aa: CASSSQTGSTEAFF
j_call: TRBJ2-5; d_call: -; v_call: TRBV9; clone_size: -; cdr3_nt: TGTGCCAGCAGCGTAGCCCCGGACAAGAGAGCCCAGTACTTC; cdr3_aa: CASSVAPDKRAQYF
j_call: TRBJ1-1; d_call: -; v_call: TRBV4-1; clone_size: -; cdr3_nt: TGCGCCAGCAGCCAAGTGGTCCAGGGTAACACTGAAGCTTTCTTT; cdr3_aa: CASSQVVQGNTEAFF
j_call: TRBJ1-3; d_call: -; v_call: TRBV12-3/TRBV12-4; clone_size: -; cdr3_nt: TGTGCCAGCAGTTTGGGGCCCCTAGGGGATTTT; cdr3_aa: CASSLGPLGDF
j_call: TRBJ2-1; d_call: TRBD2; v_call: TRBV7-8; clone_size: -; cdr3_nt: TGTGCCAGCAGCCCTGAGGGGCGGGAGAGTTCCTACAATGAGCAGTTCTTC; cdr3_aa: CASSPEGRESSYNEQFF
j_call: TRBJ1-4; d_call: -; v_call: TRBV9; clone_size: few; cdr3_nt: TGTGCCAGCAGCGTAGAGCAGGGGACTAATGAAAAACTGTTTTTT; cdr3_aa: CASSVEQGTNEKLFF
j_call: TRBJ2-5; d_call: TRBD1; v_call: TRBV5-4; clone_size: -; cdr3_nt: TGTGCCAGCAGCGTGGGGACAGGGGGAAAGGGGGAGACCCAGTACTTC; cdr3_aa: CASSVGTGGKGETQYF
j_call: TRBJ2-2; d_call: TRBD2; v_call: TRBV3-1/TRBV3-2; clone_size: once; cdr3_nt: TGTGCCAGCAGCCAACGCATTACTAGCGGGGGACGGAACACCGGGGAGCTGTTTTTT; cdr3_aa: CASSQRITSGGRNTGELFF
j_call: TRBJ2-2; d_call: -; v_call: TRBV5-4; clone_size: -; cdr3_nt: TGTGCCAGCAGCTTAGTAGGGAGCATCACCGGGGAGCTGTTTTTT; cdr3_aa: CASSLVGSITGELFF
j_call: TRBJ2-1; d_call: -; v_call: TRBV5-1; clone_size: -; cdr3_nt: TGCGCCAGCAGGACTCGGGGGAGCTCCTACAATGAGCAGTTCTTC; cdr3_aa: CASRTRGSSYNEQFF
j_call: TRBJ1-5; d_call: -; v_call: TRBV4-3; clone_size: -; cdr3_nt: TGCGCCAGCAGCCAAGACACAGGGTATCGTCAGCCCCAGCATTTT; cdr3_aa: CASSQDTGYRQPQHF
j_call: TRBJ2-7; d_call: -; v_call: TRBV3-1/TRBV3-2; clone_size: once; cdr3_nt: TGTGCCAGCAGTCCGTTTTCGGTCGGGAGCTTCTCCTACGAGCAGTACTTC; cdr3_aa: CASSPFSVGSFSYEQYF
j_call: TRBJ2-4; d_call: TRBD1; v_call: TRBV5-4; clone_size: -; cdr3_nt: TGTGCCAGCAGGGACAGGGAACAAAACATTCAGTACTTC; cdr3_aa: CASRDREQNIQYF
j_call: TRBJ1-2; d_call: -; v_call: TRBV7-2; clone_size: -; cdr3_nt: TGTGCCAGCAGCTTATCAGGCTATGGCTACACCTTC; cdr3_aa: CASSLSGYGYTF
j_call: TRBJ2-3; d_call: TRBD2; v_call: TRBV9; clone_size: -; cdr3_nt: TGTGCCAGCAGCGCGGGACTAGCTGTAGATACGCAGTATTTT; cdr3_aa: CASSAGLAVDTQYF
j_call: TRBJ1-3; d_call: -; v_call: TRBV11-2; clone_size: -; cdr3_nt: TGTGCCAGCAGCCATGACACTGGAAACACCATATATTTT; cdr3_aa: CASSHDTGNTIYF
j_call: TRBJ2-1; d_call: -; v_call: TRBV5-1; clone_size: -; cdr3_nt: TGCGCCAGCAGCTTGGGGGGGCTCGACAATGAGCAGTTCTTC; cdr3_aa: CASSLGGLDNEQFF
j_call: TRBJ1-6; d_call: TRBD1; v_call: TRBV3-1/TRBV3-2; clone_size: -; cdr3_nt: TGTGCCAGCAGCAGAAGGACAGGGGGCCTTAATTCACCCCTCCACTTT; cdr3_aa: CASSRRTGGLNSPLHF
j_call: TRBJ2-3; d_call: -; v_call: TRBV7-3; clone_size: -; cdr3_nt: TGTGCCAGCAGCTATTCGGGCACAGATACGCAGTATTTT; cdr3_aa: CASSYSGTDTQYF
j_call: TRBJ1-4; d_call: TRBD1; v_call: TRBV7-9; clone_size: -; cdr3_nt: TGTGCCAGCAGCTTAGCGGGACAGATTAATGAAAAACTGTTTTTT; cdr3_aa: CASSLAGQINEKLFF
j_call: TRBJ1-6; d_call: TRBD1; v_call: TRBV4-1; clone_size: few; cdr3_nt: TGCGCCAGCAGCCAGCCGGGACAGGGGTATAATTCACCCCTCCACTTT; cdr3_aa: CASSQPGQGYNSPLHF
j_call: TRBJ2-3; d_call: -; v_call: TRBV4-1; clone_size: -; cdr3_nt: TGCGCCAGCAGCCACCGGGATTTTCGAGATTCTAGCACAGATACGCAGTATTTT; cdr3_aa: CASSHRDFRDSSTDTQYF
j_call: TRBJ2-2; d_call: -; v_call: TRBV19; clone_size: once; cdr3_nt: TGTGCCAGTACCCAGAACACCGGGGAGCTGTTTTTT; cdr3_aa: CASTQNTGELFF
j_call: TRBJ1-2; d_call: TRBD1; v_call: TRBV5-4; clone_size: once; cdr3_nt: TGTGCCAGCAGCTTTGAGGGGGCAAACTATGGCTACACCTTC; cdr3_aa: CASSFEGANYGYTF
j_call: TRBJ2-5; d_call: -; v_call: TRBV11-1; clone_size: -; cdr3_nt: TGTGCCAGCAGATTCACGCAGTCACAAGAGACCCAGTACTTC; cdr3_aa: CASRFTQSQETQYF
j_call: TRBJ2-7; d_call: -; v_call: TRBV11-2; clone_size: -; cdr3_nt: TGTGCCAGCAGCTTATCGGCGGGGAACCCGGGAGAGCAGTACTTC; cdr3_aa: CASSLSAGNPGEQYF
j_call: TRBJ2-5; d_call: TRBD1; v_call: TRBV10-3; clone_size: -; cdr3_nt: TGTGCCATAGGCGACAGGGGGCGAGAGACCCAGTACTTC; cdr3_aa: CAIGDRGRETQYF
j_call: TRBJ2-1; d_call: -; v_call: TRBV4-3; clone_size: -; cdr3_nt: TGCGCCAGCAGCCAAGCCGGGGAGCAGTTCTTC; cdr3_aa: CASSQAGEQFF
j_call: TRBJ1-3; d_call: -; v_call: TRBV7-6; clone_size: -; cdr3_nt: TGTGCCAGCAGCTCAATCCTACTAAGCTCTGGAAACACCATATATTTT; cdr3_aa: CASSSILLSSGNTIYF
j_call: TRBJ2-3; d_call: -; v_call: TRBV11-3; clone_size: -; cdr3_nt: TGTGCCAGCAGCCGGAACCCAGGGCCAATAGGGAAAGATACGCAGTATTTT; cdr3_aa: CASSRNPGPIGKDTQYF
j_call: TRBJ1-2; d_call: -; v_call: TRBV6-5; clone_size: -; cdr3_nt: TGTGCCAGCTCTTCGGGCTATGGCTACACCTTC; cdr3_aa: CASSSGYGYTF
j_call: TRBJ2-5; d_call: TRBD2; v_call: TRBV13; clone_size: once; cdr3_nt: TGTGCCAGCAGCTTTAGCGGGGGGGCCGTAGAGACCCAGTACTTC; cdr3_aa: CASSFSGGAVETQYF
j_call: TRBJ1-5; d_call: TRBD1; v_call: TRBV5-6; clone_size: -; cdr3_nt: TGTGCCAGCAGCTTTACCGGGACAGGTACTATCCGACAGCCCCAGCATTTT; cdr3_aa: CASSFTGTGTIRQPQHF
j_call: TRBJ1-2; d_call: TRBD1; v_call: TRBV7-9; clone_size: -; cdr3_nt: TGTGCCAGCAGCAGACGGGACAGCCTTAACTATGGCTACACCTTC; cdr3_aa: CASSRRDSLNYGYTF
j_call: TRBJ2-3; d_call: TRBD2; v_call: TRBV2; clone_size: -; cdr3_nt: TGTGCCAGCAGTATCCGGGGTAGCGGGATGAGTGCGCAGTATTTT; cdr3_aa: CASSIRGSGMSAQYF
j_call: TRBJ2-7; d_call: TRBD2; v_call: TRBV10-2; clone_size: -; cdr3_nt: TGCGCCAGCAGTGAGGCCGGACTAGCGGGGCGTTTGGAGCAGTACTTC; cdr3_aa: CASSEAGLAGRLEQYF
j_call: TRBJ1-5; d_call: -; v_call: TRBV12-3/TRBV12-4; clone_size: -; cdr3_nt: TGTGCCAGCAGTTCAGGGGAAGGACAGCCCCAGCATTTT; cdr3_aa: CASSSGEGQPQHF
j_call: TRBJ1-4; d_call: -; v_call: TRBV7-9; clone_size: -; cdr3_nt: TGTGCCAGCAGTCCTAGTGGGGCGGGGGACTTGAAACTGTTTTTT; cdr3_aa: CASSPSGAGDLKLFF
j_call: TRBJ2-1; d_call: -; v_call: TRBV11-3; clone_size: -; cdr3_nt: TGTGCCAGCAGACGAGGGACAACAAGCGTTGAGCAGTTCTTC; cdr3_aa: CASRRGTTSVEQFF
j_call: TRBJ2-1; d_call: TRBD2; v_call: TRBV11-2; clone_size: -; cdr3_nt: TGTGCCAGCAGCTTAGGGAGACTAGCGGGGACCGTGAGTGAGCAGTTCTTC; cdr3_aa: CASSLGRLAGTVSEQFF
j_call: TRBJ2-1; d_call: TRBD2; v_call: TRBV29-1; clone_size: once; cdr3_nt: TGCAGCGTTGAAGGGGAGCGGGGGGGCCTGAGTGAGCAGTTCTTC; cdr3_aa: CSVEGERGGLSEQFF
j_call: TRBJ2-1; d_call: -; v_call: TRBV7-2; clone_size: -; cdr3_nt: TGTGCCAGCAGCTTAGCTGCTAGCCGGGAGCAGTTCTTC; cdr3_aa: CASSLAASREQFF